This is a list of T cell receptor beta chains from one sample in a study of cytomegalovirus exposure and HLA in healthy donors. TCRdb keeps only in-frame clones here, not all; method: immunoSEQ multiplex PCR. The data contain approximately 210,000 clones, around 79% of them seen just once; the ten biggest clones take up roughly 0.4%. The material sequenced was PBMCs. The source is a male donor in good health and CMV-seropositive. CDR3s include the opening cysteine and the closing phenylalanine or tryptophan. D genes are given only for firm matches. Clone size, where shown, is once, few, many, or a class for clones that have expanded.

TGTGCCAGCAGCCAGATGGTCGGAGAAACAGATACGCAGTATTTT	CASSQMVGETDTQYF	15	TRBJ2-3	TRBV7-2	.	.
TGTGCCAGCAGCTTAGACAGGGGCTATAATTCACCCCTCCACTTT	CASSLDRGYNSPLHF	15	TRBJ1-6	TRBV7-2	.	TRBD1
TGTGCCAGAAGCCGGGTAGAGCGCTCTGGGGCCAACGTCCTGACTTTC	CARSRVERSGANVLTF	16	TRBJ2-6	TRBV5-3	.	.
TGTGCCAGCAGTTATAGCGTGGGGTTGGAGACCCAGTACTTC	CASSYSVGLETQYF	14	TRBJ2-5	TRBV6-1	.	.
TGTGCCAGCAGCCAAACGACAGTCATGAACACTGAAGCTTTCTTT	CASSQTTVMNTEAFF	15	TRBJ1-1	TRBV2	.	.
TGTGCCAGCAGTTTAACCCCAGATGGGGGGAGCAAGACCCAGTACTTC	CASSLTPDGGSKTQYF	16	TRBJ2-5	TRBV27	.	.
TGTGCCAGTAACAGGGCAGTTGGCTCACCCCTCCACTTT	CASNRAVGSPLHF	13	TRBJ1-6	TRBV19	.	.
TGTGCCAGCAGCGGTGGGCAGGGCCCCTACAATGAGCAGTTCTTC	CASSGGQGPYNEQFF	15	TRBJ2-1	TRBV9	.	.
TGTGCCAGCAGCTTACAAGGGGCGTCGAATCAGCCCCAGCATTTT	CASSLQGASNQPQHF	15	TRBJ1-5	TRBV7-2	.	.
TGCGCCAGCAGCTTACAACAGGGCTTGAACACTGAAGCTTTCTTT	CASSLQQGLNTEAFF	15	TRBJ1-1	TRBV5-1	.	.
TGTGCCAGCTCACCGGGACAGCACTATGGCTACACCTTC	CASSPGQHYGYTF	13	TRBJ1-2	TRBV18	.	TRBD1
TGTGCCAGCTTCGGGGGGAGTTTGTCCTACGAGCAGTACTTC	CASFGGSLSYEQYF	14	TRBJ2-7	TRBV7-8	few	TRBD2
TGTGCCAGCAGCCCACGGACAGGGGGCGGGGAGCTGTTTTTT	CASSPRTGGGELFF	14	TRBJ2-2	TRBV7-2	few	TRBD1
TGTGCCAGCAGCGCGGGGGGCGCCTTTGGGGCCAACGTCCTGACTTTC	CASSAGGAFGANVLTF	16	TRBJ2-6	TRBV5-4	.	TRBD2
TGTGCCAGCAGTGATCTAGGGACAGGGTACTCTGGGGCCAACGTCCTGACTTTC	CASSDLGTGYSGANVLTF	18	TRBJ2-6	TRBV6-4	.	TRBD1
TGTGCCAGCAGTTCGGAACAGACTAACTATGGCTACACCTTC	CASSSEQTNYGYTF	14	TRBJ1-2	TRBV28	few	.
TGTGCCAGCAGCTTGAGTGCGGGGGGGTTCTACAATGAGCAGTTCTTC	CASSLSAGGFYNEQFF	16	TRBJ2-1	TRBV5-6	.	TRBD2
TGTGCCAGCAAGAGGTTAAATGAGCAGTTCTTC	CASKRLNEQFF	11	TRBJ2-1	TRBV6-5	.	.
TGTGCCAGCAGCTTATCAGGGGGCACTGAAGCTTTCTTT	CASSLSGGTEAFF	13	TRBJ1-1	TRBV7-2	.	TRBD1
TGTGCCAGCGGGAGGCTTGACGAGCAGTACTTC	CASGRLDEQYF	11	TRBJ2-7	TRBV6-1	.	.
TGTGCCAGCACCCTTAACCGGGGGATAGGAAATCAGCCCCAGCATTTT	CASTLNRGIGNQPQHF	16	TRBJ1-5	TRBV5-8	.	.
TGTGCCAGCAGCGGGACTAGTCTTGGTGAGCAGTTCTTC	CASSGTSLGEQFF	13	TRBJ2-1	TRBV5-5	.	TRBD2
TGTGCCAGCCCTTATGAGGGTGAAAAACTGTTTTTT	CASPYEGEKLFF	12	TRBJ1-4	TRBV21-1	.	.
TGTGCCGCGAGGGACAGGGACACCTACGAGCAGTACTTC	CAARDRDTYEQYF	13	TRBJ2-7	TRBV6-1	.	TRBD1
TGCAGCGCTGGACTAGGGTGGAACACTGAAGCTTTCTTT	CSAGLGWNTEAFF	13	TRBJ1-1	TRBV29-1	.	.
TGTTCCAGCAGCTCTACCCGGACAGGGGGGAGCACAGATACGCAGTATTTT	CSSSSTRTGGSTDTQYF	17	TRBJ2-3	TRBV7-9	.	TRBD1
TGTGCCAGCATAACCGAAGGGCAGGGGGCTGATACGCAGTATTTT	CASITEGQGADTQYF	15	TRBJ2-3	TRBV6-6	.	TRBD1
TGTGCTAGCAGCTTGGACAGGAATCAGCCCCAGCATTTT	CASSLDRNQPQHF	13	TRBJ1-5	TRBV7-7	once	TRBD1
TGTGCCAGCAGCCTCGCGGGGGGGGCCTCCGAGCAGTACTTC	CASSLAGGASEQYF	14	TRBJ2-7	TRBV7-7	.	TRBD2
TGTGCCAGCAGCCAATCCCGGGAGAGGGCCACCGGGGAGCTGTTTTTT	CASSQSRERATGELFF	16	TRBJ2-2	TRBV2	.	.
TGTGCCAGTAGTATCCAGGGGAACACCGGGGAGCTGTTTTTT	CASSIQGNTGELFF	14	TRBJ2-2	TRBV19	.	.
TGTGCCACCAGCAGAGGACTAGCGGGAGTCCAAGAGACCCAGTACTTC	CATSRGLAGVQETQYF	16	TRBJ2-5	TRBV15	.	TRBD2
TGTGCCAGCAGTCCCCGGGAGCCCACAGATACGCAGTATTTT	CASSPREPTDTQYF	14	TRBJ2-3	TRBV25-1	.	.
TGCGCCAGCAGCGCGGCGACTAGCGTACGCGGGGAGCTGTTTTTT	CASSAATSVRGELFF	15	TRBJ2-2	TRBV5-1	.	TRBD2
TGTGCCAGTAAACCGAGACTAGCGGGGAGAATCGGGGAGCTGTTTTTT	CASKPRLAGRIGELFF	16	TRBJ2-2	TRBV19	.	TRBD2
TGTGCCAGTAGTATAGAACGGAGCACAGATACGCAGTATTTT	CASSIERSTDTQYF	14	TRBJ2-3	TRBV19	.	.
TGTGCCTGGAGGACAGGGACAGGGAGGGAAGCTTTCTTT	CAWRTGTGREAFF	13	TRBJ1-1	TRBV30	.	TRBD1
TGTGCCAGCAGCTTAGCATACCCGGGGGGCGGGAAAGATACGCAGTATTTT	CASSLAYPGGGKDTQYF	17	TRBJ2-3	TRBV7-6	.	.
TGTGCCAGCAGCTTTAGCGGTGGGGACAATGAGCAGTTCTTC	CASSFSGGDNEQFF	14	TRBJ2-1	TRBV7-3	.	.
TGTGCCAGCAGTTACTCGACAGGGCTTACCTACGAGCAGTACTTC	CASSYSTGLTYEQYF	15	TRBJ2-7	TRBV6-6	.	TRBD1
TGTGCCAGCACTCTATCGGACAGGGGTGGCACCGGGGAGCTGTTTTTT	CASTLSDRGGTGELFF	16	TRBJ2-2	TRBV2	.	TRBD1
TGCGCCAGCAGCCGCGCCCAGGGGGCGCAGAACGCCGGGGAGCTGTTTTTT	CASSRAQGAQNAGELFF	17	TRBJ2-2	TRBV4-1	.	TRBD1